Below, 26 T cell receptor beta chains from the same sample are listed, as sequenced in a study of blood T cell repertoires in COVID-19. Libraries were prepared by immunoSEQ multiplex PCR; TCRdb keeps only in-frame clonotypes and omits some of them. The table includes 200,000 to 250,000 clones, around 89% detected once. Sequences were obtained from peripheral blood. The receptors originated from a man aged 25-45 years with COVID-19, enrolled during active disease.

This CDR3 reads CASSPPGGPKNIQYF. The CDR3 DNA follows: TGTGCCAGCTCACCACCGGGGGGGCCCAAAAACATTCAGTACTTC. This chain joins TRBV18 and TRBJ2-4, with D perhaps TRBD2 (7 bases). Germline CDR1 KGHSH, CDR2 LQKENI. Trimming left V 0 bases short and J 2 bases short, with 8 bases between. The CDR3 totals 15 residues.

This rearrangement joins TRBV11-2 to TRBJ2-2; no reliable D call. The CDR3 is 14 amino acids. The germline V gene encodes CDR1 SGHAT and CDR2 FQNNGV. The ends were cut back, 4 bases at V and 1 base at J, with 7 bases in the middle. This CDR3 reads CASSSLRNTGELFF. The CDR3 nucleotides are TGTGCCAGCAGCTCCCTCAGGAACACCGGGGAGCTGTTTTTT.

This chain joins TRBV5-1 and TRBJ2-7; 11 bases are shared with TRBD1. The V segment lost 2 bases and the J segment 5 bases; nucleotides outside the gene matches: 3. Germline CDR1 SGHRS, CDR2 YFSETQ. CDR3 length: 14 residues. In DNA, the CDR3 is TGCGCCAGCAGCTTTGGACAGGGGGCAGACGAGCAGTACTTC. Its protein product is CASSFGQGADEQYF.

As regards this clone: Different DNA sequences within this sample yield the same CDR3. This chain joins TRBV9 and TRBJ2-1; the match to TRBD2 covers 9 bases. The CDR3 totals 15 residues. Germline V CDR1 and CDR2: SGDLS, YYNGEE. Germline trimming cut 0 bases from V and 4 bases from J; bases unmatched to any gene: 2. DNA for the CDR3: TGTGCCAGCAGCGTAGGGCTAGCGGGGTACAATGAGCAGTTCTTC. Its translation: CASSVGLAGYNEQFF.

As DNA, the CDR3 is TGTGCCAGCAGACAGGGGGCCGGAAACACCATATATTTT. Residues: CASRQGAGNTIYF. The chain employs TRBV6-5 and TRBJ1-3, with TRBD1 identical over 9 bases. CDR3 length: 13 amino acids. CDR1 and CDR2 from the germline V gene are MNHEY and SVGAGI. V dropped 6 bases and J dropped 4; count of bases not matched to a gene: 1.

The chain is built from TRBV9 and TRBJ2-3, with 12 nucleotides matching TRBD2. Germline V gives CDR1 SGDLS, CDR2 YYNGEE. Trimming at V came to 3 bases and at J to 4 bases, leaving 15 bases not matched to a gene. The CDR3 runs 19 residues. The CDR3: CASSALGLAGGPRSDTQYF. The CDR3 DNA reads TGTGCCAGCAGCGCCCTCGGGCTAGCGGGGGGGCCGAGGTCAGATACGCAGTATTTT.

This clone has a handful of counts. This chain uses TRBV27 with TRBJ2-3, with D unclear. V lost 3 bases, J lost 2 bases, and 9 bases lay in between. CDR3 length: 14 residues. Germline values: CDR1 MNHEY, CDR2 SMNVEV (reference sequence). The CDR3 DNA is TGTGCCAGCAGTTTTGCACAGACCACAGATACGCAGTATTTT. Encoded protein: CASSFAQTTDTQYF.

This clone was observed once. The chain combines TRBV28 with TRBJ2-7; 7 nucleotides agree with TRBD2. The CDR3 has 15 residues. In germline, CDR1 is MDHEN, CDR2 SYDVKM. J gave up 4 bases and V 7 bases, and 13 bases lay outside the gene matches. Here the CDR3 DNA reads TGTGCCAGCACCCTACGGGGACCGGGGGGATACGAGCAGTACTTC. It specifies CASTLRGPGGYEQYF.

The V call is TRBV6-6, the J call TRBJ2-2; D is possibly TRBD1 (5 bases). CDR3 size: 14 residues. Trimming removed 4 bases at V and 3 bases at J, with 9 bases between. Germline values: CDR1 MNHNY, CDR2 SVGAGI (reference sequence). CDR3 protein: CASSSAGYTGELFF. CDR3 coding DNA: TGTGCCAGCAGTTCGGCAGGGTACACCGGGGAGCTGTTTTTT.

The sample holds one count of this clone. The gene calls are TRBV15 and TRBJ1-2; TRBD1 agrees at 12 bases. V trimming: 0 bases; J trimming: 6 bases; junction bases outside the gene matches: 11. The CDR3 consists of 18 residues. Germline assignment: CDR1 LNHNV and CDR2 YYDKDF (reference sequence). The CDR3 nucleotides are TGTGCCACCAGCAGAGATAGCGGGACAGGGGGCCTTTTGCATGGCTACACCTTC. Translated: CATSRDSGTGGLLHGYTF.

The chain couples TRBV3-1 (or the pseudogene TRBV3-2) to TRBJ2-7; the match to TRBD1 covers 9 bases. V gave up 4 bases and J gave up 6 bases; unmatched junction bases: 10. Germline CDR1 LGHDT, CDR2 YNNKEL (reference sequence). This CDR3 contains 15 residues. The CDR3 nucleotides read TGTGCCAGCAGCCCTCCGGGACAGGGTAAGGGCGAGCAGTACTTC. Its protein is CASSPPGQGKGEQYF.

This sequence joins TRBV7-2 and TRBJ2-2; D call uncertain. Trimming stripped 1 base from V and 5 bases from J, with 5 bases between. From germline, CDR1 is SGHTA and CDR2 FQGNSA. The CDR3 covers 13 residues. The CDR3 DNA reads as TGTGCCAGCAGCTTAGACGGGACCGGGGAGCTGTTTTTT. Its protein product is CASSLDGTGELFF.

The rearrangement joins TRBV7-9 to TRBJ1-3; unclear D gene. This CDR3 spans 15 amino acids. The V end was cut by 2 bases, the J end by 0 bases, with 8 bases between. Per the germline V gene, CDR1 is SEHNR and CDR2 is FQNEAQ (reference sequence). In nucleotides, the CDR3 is TGTGCCAGCAGCTTACAGGCGTCCTCTGGAAACACCATATATTTT. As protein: CASSLQASSGNTIYF.

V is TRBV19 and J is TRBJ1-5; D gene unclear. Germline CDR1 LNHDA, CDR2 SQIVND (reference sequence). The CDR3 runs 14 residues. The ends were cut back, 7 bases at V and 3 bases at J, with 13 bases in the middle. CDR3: CASKFGSTNQPQHF. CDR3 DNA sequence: TGTGCCAGTAAGTTCGGGTCTACCAATCAGCCCCAGCATTTT.

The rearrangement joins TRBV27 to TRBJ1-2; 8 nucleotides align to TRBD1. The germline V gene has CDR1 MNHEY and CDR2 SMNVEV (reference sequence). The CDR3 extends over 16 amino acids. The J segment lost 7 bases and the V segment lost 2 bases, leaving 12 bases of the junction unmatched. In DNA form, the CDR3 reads TGTGCCAGCAGTTTAATGGTCCCAGGGGGCGGTTTTGGCTACACCTTC. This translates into CASSLMVPGGGFGYTF.

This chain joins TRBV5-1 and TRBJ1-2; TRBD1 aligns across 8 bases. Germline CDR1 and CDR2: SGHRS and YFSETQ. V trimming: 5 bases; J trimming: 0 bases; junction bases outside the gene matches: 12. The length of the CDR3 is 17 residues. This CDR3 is CASRVEAAGGPNYGYTF. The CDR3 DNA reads TGCGCCAGCAGAGTGGAGGCCGCAGGGGGCCCTAACTATGGCTACACCTTC.

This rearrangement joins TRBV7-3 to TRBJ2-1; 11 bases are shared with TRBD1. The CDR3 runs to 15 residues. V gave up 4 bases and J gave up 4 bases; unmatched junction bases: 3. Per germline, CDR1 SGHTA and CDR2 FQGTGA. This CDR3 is CASSSGTGGYNEQFF. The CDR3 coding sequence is TGTGCCAGCAGCTCCGGGACAGGGGGTTACAATGAGCAGTTCTTC.

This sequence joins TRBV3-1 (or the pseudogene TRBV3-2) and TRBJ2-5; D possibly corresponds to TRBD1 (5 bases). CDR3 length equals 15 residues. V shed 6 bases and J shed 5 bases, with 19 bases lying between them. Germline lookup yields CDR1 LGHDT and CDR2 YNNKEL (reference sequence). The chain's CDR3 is CASSSIVRPGETQYF. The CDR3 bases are TGTGCCAGCAGTTCAATCGTCAGGCCAGGGGAGACCCAGTACTTC.

The CDR3 coding sequence is TGCAGCTGCACCATCGGGACAGATACGCAGTATTTT. It specifies CSCTIGTDTQYF. The chain carries TRBV29-1 and TRBJ2-3, with D hard to call. This CDR3 spans 12 amino acids. Germline CDR1 SQVTM, CDR2 ANQGSEA. V lost 8 bases and J lost 3, with 12 bases in between.

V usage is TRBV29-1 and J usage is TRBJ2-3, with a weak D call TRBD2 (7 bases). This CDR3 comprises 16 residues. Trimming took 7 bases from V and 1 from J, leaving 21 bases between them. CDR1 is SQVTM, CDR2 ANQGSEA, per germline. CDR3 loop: CSARRGGAAGTDTQYF. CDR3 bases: TGCAGCGCCCGTAGGGGGGGGGCTGCTGGCACAGATACGCAGTATTTT.

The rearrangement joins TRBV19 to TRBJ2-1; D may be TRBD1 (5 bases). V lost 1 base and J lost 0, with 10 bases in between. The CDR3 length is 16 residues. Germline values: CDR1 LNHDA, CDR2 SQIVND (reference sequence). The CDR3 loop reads CASSIGGGYSYNEQFF. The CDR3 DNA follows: TGTGCCAGTAGTATAGGGGGCGGTTACTCCTACAATGAGCAGTTCTTC.

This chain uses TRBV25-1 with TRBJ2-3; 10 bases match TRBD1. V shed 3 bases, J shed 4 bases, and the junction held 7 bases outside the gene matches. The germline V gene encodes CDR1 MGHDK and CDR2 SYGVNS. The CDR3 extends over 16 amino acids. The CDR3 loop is CASSDRQGALADTQYF. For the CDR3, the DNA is TGTGCCAGCAGTGATCGACAGGGGGCTCTCGCAGATACGCAGTATTTT.

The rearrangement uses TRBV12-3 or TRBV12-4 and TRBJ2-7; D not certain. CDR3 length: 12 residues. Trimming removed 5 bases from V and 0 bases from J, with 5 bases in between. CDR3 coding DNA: TGTGCCAGCAGTCCCCGCTCCTACGAGCAGTACTTC. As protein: CASSPRSYEQYF.

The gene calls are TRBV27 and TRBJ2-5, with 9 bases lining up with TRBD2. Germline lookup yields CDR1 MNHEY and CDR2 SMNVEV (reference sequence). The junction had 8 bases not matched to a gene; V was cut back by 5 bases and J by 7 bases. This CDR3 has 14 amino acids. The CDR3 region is CASSPRGGRGTQYF. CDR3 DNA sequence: TGTGCCAGCAGTCCGCGGGGGGGCCGCGGGACCCAGTACTTC.

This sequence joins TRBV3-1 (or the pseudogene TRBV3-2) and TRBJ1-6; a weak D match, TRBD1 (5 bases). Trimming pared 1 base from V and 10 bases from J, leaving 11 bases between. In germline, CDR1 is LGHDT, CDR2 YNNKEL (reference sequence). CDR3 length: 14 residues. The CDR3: CASSQGGLGSPLHF. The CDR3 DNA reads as TGTGCCAGCAGCCAAGGGGGCCTCGGGTCACCCCTCCACTTT.

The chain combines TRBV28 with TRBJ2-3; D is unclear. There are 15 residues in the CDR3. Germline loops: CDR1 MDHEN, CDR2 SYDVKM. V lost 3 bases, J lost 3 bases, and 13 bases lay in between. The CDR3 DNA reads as TGTGCCAGCAGTTTTAGCAGAGCAGAAACAGATACGCAGTATTTT. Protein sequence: CASSFSRAETDTQYF.